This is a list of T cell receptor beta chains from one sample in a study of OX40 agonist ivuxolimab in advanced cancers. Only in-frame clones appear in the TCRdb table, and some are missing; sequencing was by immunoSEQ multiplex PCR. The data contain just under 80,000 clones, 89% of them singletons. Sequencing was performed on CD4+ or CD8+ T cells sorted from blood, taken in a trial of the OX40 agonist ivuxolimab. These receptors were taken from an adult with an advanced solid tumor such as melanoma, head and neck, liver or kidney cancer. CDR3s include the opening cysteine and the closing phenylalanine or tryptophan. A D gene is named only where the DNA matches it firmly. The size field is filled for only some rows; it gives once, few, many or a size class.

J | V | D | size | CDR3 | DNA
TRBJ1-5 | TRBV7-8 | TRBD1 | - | CASSFGDRGQPQHF | TGTGCCAGCAGCTTCGGTGACAGGGGTCAGCCCCAGCATTTT
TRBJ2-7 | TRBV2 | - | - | CASSEYTYEQYF | TGTGCCAGCAGTGAGTACACCTACGAGCAGTACTTC
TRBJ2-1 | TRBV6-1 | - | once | CASTGNSYNEQFF | TGTGCCAGCACTGGCAACTCCTACAATGAGCAGTTCTTC
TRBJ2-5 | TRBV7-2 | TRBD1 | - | CASSLPPGQGKETQYF | TGTGCCAGCAGCTTGCCCCCGGGACAGGGAAAAGAGACCCAGTACTTC
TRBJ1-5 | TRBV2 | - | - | CASSVFGPIANQPQHF | TGTGCCAGCAGTGTGTTTGGGCCCATAGCAAATCAGCCCCAGCATTTT
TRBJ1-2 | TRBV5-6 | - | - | CASSVRVNYGYTF | TGTGCCAGCAGCGTACGGGTTAACTATGGCTACACCTTC
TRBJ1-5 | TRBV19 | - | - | CASSMVGYSNQPQHF | TGTGCCAGTAGTATGGTGGGGTATAGCAATCAGCCCCAGCATTTT
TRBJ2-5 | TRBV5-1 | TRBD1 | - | CASSLQTGGLVQETQYF | TGCGCCAGCAGCCTCCAGACAGGGGGCCTGGTTCAGGAGACCCAGTACTTC
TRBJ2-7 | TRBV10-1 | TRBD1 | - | CASSESRGLNEQYF | TGCGCCAGCAGTGAGTCCAGGGGGCTGAACGAGCAGTACTTC
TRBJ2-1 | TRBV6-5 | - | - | CASQGYNEQFF | TGTGCCAGCCAGGGTTACAATGAGCAGTTCTTC
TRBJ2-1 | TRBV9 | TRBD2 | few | CASSGHSGRAPHEQFF | TGTGCCAGCAGCGGCCATAGCGGGAGGGCCCCGCATGAGCAGTTCTTC
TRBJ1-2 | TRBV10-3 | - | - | CAISSSPGSYGYTF | TGTGCCATCAGTTCGAGTCCAGGGAGCTATGGCTACACCTTC
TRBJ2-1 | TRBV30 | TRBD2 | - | CAWSVGGSNEQFF | TGTGCCTGGAGTGTCGGCGGGAGCAATGAGCAGTTCTTC
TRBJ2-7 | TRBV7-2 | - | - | CATTMGSSYEQYF | TGTGCCACCACGATGGGCAGCTCCTACGAGCAGTACTTC
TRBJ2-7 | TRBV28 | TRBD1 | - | CASRSQQGITYEQYF | TGTGCCAGCAGAAGTCAACAGGGGATAACCTACGAGCAGTACTTC
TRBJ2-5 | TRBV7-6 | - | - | CASSLGTVVETQYF | TGTGCCAGCAGCTTAGGGACTGTTGTAGAGACCCAGTACTTC
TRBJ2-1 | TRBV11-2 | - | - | CVSSYSQGNEQFF | TGTGTCAGCAGCTATTCACAGGGAAATGAGCAGTTCTTC
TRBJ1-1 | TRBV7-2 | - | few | CASSFRRTGTEAFF | TGTGCCAGCAGCTTCCGTCGGACGGGGACTGAAGCTTTCTTT
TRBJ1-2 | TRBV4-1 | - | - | CASSQDYRYYGYTF | TGCGCCAGCAGCCAAGATTACAGATACTATGGCTACACCTTC
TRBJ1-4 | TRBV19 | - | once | CASSISGRTGDEKLFF | TGTGCCAGTAGTATAAGTGGGCGAACGGGGGATGAAAAACTGTTTTTT
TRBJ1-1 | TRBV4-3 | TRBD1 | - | CASSPGQGPFSEAFF | TGCGCCAGCAGCCCCGGACAGGGTCCTTTCTCTGAAGCTTTCTTT
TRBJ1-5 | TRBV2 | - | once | CASSLGQTSNQPQHF | TGTGCCAGCAGCTTAGGCCAGACTAGCAATCAGCCCCAGCATTTT
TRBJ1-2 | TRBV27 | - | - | CASSKQGNYGYTF | TGTGCCAGCAGTAAACAGGGTAACTATGGCTACACCTTC
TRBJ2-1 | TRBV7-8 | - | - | CASSLSGNNEQFF | TGTGCCAGCAGCTTAAGCGGTAACAATGAGCAGTTCTTC
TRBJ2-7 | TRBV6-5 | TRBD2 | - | CASRTTSGSSYEQYF | TGTGCCAGCAGAACAACTAGCGGGAGTTCTTACGAGCAGTACTTC
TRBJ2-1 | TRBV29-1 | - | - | CSVERGETPNEQFF | TGCAGCGTTGAAAGGGGGGAAACCCCCAATGAGCAGTTCTTC
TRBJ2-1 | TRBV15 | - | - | CATSRGATARSSYNEQFF | TGTGCCACCAGCAGAGGCGCTACCGCTCGAAGCTCCTACAATGAGCAGTTCTTC
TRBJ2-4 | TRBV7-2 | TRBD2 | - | CASSRTSGRKNIQYF | TGTGCCAGCAGCCGGACTAGCGGGAGAAAAAACATTCAGTACTTC
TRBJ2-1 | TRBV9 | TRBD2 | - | CASSLVGSSGYNEQFF | TGTGCCAGCAGCTTGGTGGGGTCTAGCGGATACAATGAGCAGTTCTTC
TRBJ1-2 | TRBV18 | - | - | CASSPDSRVVYGYTF | TGTGCCAGCTCACCGGACTCCAGGGTGGTCTATGGCTACACCTTC
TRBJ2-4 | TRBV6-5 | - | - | CASSYTSRAKNIQYF | TGTGCCAGCAGTTACACCTCGAGAGCCAAAAACATTCAGTACTTC
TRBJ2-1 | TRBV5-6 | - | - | CASSFLLGEQFF | TGTGCCAGCAGCTTCCTTCTCGGGGAGCAGTTCTTC
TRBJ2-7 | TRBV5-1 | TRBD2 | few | CASSPIPGGPSEQYF | TGCGCCAGCAGCCCGATCCCGGGAGGGCCCAGCGAGCAGTACTTC
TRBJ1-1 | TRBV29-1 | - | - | CSVESARAGDTEAFF | TGCAGCGTTGAATCCGCACGGGCAGGGGACACTGAAGCTTTCTTT
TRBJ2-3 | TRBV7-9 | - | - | CATLSGTDTQYF | TGTGCCACACTTAGCGGCACAGATACGCAGTATTTT
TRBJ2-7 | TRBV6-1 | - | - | CATNLEGTPIYEQYF | TGTGCCACTAACCTCGAGGGTACTCCTATCTACGAGCAGTACTTC
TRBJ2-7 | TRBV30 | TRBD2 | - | CAWSRTSIGDEQYF | TGTGCCTGGAGTAGGACTAGTATCGGGGACGAGCAGTACTTC
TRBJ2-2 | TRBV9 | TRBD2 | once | CASSHQWGLAGGDDTGELFF | TGTGCCAGCAGCCATCAATGGGGACTAGCGGGAGGAGATGACACCGGGGAGCTGTTTTTT
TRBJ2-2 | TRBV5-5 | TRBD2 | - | CASSFTGTSGRNIGELFF | TGTGCCAGCAGCTTTACCGGGACTAGCGGGAGGAACATCGGGGAGCTGTTTTTT
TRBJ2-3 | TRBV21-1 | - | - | CALLPGRTGRDTQYF | TGTGCGCTACTTCCCGGTAGGACAGGGCGGGATACGCAGTATTTT
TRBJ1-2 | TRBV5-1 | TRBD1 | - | CASSYGTGGGGYTF | TGCGCCAGCAGCTACGGGACAGGGGGTGGTGGCTACACCTTC
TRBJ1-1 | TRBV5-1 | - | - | CASSSQDSNTEAFF | TGCGCCAGCAGCTCACAGGACAGCAACACTGAAGCTTTCTTT